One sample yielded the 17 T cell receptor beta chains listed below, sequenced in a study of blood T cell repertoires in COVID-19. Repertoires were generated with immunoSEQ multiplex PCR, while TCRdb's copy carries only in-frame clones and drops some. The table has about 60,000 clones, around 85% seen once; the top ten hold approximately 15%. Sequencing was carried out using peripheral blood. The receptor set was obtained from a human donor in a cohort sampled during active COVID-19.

The CDR3 region is CASSGAIQPGDEKLFF. The CDR3 DNA is TGTGCCAGCAGCGGGGCGATACAGCCGGGAGATGAAAAACTGTTTTTT. The chain employs TRBV5-6 and TRBJ1-4; a possible D gene is TRBD1 (5 bases). This CDR3 has 16 residues. Trimming took 4 bases from V and 6 from J, leaving 19 bases between them. The germline V gene encodes CDR1 SGHDT and CDR2 YYEEEE.

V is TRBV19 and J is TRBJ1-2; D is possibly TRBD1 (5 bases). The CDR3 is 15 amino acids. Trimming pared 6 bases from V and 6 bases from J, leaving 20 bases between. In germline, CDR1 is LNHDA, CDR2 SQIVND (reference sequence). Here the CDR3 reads CASSTLGPSVNGYTF. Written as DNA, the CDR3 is TGTGCCAGTAGCACGTTGGGACCTAGCGTGAATGGCTACACCTTC.

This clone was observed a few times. This chain's CDR3 is CASSSQGFYGYTF. Here the CDR3 DNA reads TGTGCCAGCAGTTCCCAGGGGTTCTATGGCTACACCTTC. The chain carries TRBV6-5 and TRBJ1-2; D might be TRBD1 (6 bases). The germline CDR1 and CDR2 sequences are MNHEY and SVGAGI. Trimming left V 4 bases short and J 4 bases short, with 10 bases between. CDR3 length: 13 amino acids.

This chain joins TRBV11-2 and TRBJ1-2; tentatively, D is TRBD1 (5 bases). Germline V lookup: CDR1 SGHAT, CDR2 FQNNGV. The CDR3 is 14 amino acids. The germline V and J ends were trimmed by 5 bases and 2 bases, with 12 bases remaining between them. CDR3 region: CASSHQTENYGYTF. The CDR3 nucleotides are TGTGCCAGCAGCCACCAGACAGAGAACTATGGCTACACCTTC. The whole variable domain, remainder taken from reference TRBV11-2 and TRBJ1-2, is EAGVAQSPRYKIIEKRQSVAFWCNPISGHATLYWYQQILGQGPKLLIQFQNNGVVDDSQLPKDRFSAERLKGVDSTLKIQPAKLEDSAVYLCASSHQTENYGYTFGSGTRLTVV.

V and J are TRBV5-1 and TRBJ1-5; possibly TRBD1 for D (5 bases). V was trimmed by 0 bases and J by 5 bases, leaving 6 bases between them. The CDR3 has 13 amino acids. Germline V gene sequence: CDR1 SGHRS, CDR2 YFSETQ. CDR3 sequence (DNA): TGCGCCAGCAGCTTGGGGGGGGATCAGCCCCAGCATTTT. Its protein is CASSLGGDQPQHF.

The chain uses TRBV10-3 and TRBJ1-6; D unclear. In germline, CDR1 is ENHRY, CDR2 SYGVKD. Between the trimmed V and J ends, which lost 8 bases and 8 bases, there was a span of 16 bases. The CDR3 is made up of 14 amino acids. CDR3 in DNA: TGTGCCATCCGAGGTAGTCCGGACTATTCACCCCTCCACTTT. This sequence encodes CAIRGSPDYSPLHF.

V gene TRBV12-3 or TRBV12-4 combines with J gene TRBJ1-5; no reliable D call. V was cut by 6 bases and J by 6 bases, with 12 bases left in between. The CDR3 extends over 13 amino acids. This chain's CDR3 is CASSLLSGQPQHF. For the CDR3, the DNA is TGTGCCAGCAGCCTATTGTCGGGTCAGCCCCAGCATTTT.

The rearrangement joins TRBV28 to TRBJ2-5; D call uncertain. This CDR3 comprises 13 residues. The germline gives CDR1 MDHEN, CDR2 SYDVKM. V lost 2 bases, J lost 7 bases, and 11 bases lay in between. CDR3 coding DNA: TGTGCCAGCAGTTTAAACTCCAGGTGGACCCAGTACTTC. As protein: CASSLNSRWTQYF.

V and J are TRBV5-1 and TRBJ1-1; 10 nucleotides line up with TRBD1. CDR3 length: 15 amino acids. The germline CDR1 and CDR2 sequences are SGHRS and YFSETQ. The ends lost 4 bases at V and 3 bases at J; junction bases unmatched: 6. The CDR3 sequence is CASSPPGTGDTEAFF. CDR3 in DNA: TGCGCCAGCAGCCCCCCCGGGACAGGGGACACTGAAGCTTTCTTT.

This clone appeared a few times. In nucleotides, the CDR3 is TGTGCCAGCAGCCAGGGAGGCACTGAAGCTTTCTTT. It translates to CASSQGGTEAFF. The chain employs TRBV3-1 (or the pseudogene TRBV3-2) and TRBJ1-1, with D unclear. This CDR3 comprises 12 residues. The germline V gene has CDR1 LGHDT and CDR2 YNNKEL (reference sequence). Trimming removed 3 bases at V and 4 bases at J, with 6 bases between.

For the CDR3, the DNA is TGTGCCACCAGCAGAGATCCCCGTACGACAGTCATGAACACTGAAGCTTTCTTT. It is translated as CATSRDPRTTVMNTEAFF. The chain recombines TRBV15 with TRBJ1-1; weak D call: TRBD1 (5 bases). This CDR3 has 18 residues. Deletions cut 0 bases from V and 0 bases from J, with 17 bases between. Per germline, CDR1 LNHNV and CDR2 YYDKDF (reference sequence).

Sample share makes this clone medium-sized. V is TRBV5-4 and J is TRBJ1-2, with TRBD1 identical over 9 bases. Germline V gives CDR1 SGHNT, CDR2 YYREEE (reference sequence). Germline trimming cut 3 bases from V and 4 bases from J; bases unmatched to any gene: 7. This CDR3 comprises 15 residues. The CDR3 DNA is TGTGCCAGCAGCTATAACAGGGGGCTGGCCTATGGCTACACCTTC. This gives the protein CASSYNRGLAYGYTF.

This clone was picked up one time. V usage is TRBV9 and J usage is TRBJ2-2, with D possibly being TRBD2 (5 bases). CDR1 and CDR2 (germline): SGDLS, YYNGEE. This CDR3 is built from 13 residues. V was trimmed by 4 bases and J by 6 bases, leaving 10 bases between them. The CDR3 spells CASSLTSAGELFF. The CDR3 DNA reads TGTGCCAGCAGCCTCACTAGTGCCGGGGAGCTGTTTTTT.

The CDR3 DNA sequence: TGTGCCAGCAGTCCCGGGACAGTAAGAGAAAAACTGTTTTTT. Translation gives CASSPGTVREKLFF. The chain recombines TRBV6-5 with TRBJ1-4; 7 nucleotides agree with TRBD1. This CDR3 comprises 14 residues. Germline V CDR1 and CDR2: MNHEY, SVGAGI. Losses at the gene ends were 5 bases for V and 8 bases for J; bases not matched to a gene: 8.

The CDR3 protein is CASSHADREDYGYTF. Written as DNA, the CDR3 is TGCGCCAGCAGCCATGCGGACAGGGAGGACTATGGCTACACCTTC. The chain employs TRBV4-1 and TRBJ1-2, with 8 bases lining up with TRBD1. Looked up from germline, CDR1 is MGHRA and CDR2 is YSYEKL. Germline trimming cut 3 bases from V and 3 bases from J; bases unmatched to any gene: 6. The CDR3 extends over 15 amino acids.

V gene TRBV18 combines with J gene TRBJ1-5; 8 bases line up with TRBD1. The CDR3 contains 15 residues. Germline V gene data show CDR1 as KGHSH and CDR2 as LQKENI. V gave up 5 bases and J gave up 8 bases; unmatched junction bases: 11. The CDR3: CASSISTGVNKPQHF. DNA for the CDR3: TGTGCCAGCTCAATATCGACAGGGGTTAATAAGCCCCAGCATTTT.

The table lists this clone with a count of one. CDR3 nucleotides: TGTGCCAGCAGCTTAGAAGCGGGACCCTACAATGAGCAGTTCTTC. Protein product: CASSLEAGPYNEQFF. V gene TRBV7-2 combines with J gene TRBJ2-1; 7 bases line up with TRBD2. Germline loops: CDR1 SGHTA, CDR2 FQGNSA. The trim removed 1 base at V and 2 bases at J, leaving 2 bases unmatched. The CDR3 has 15 residues.